This T cell receptor (beta chain) originates from a study of cytomegalovirus exposure and HLA in healthy donors. Per germline, CDR1 SGHRS and CDR2 YFSETQ. The CDR3 consists of 13 residues. V was cut by 2 bases and J by 5 bases, with 9 bases left in between. Use of 60 Vbeta and 13 Jbeta primers characterized the PCR. TCRdb keeps only in-frame clones here, not all; method: immunoSEQ multiplex PCR. The data hold over 50,000 clones, with approximately 80% observed a single time. Overall study findings and caveats: Rates of TCR association differed by HLA locus in a later analysis, with DRB1 highest and HLA-C lowest.

A note on this clone: Antigen specificity is unknown.

The chain uses TRBV5-1 and TRBJ2-3; possibly TRBD2 for D (6 bases). Source material: PBMCs. The receptor's source is a man aged 35 to 55 in good health and CMV-seronegative. CDR3 amino acids: CASSLVEGDTQYF. Here the CDR3 DNA reads TGCGCCAGCAGCTTAGTGGAGGGAGATACGCAGTATTTT.